These 15 T cell receptor beta chains were sequenced from one sample in a study of T cell responses to AZD1222 COVID-19 vaccine. The protocol was immunoSEQ multiplex PCR, while the TCRdb copy is restricted to in-frame clones and leaves out a portion. Of about 140,000 clones listed, around 93% are singletons. Here the sequenced sample was peripheral blood, taken 28 days after the second AZD1222 dose. The receptors stem from an adult who received the AZD1222 COVID-19 vaccine.

The gene calls are TRBV14 and TRBJ2-1; unclear D gene. Looked up from germline, CDR1 is SGHDN and CDR2 is FVKESK. The CDR3 spans 13 residues. V gave up 0 bases and J gave up 6 bases, with 6 bases separating them. The CDR3, as DNA: TGTGCCAGCAGCCAAGATCTAAGCAATGAGCAGTTCTTC. This sequence encodes CASSQDLSNEQFF.

The rearrangement uses TRBV28 and TRBJ1-1; 8 positions match TRBD1. The CDR3 consists of 15 residues. V gave up 6 bases and J gave up 1 base; unmatched junction bases: 7. CDR1 and CDR2 from the germline V gene are MDHEN and SYDVKM. CDR3 nucleotides: TGTGCCAGCAGCGGACAGGGATCGGGGAACACTGAAGCTTTCTTT. The encoded protein is CASSGQGSGNTEAFF.

The CDR3 protein is CASRAVMNTEAFF. The CDR3 bases are TGTGCCAGCAGGGCGGTGATGAACACTGAAGCTTTCTTT. The chain recombines TRBV2 with TRBJ1-1; D is uncertain. This CDR3 is built from 13 residues. V was shortened by 6 bases and J by 0 bases, with 8 bases between the two germline ends. Germline V gene sequence: CDR1 SNHLY, CDR2 FYNNEI.

CDR3 region: CASSEEGGYNEQFF. The CDR3 DNA is TGTGCCAGCAGTGAAGAGGGGGGCTACAATGAGCAGTTCTTC. J is TRBJ2-1 and V is TRBV2; D may match TRBD1 or TRBD2 (6 bases each). CDR3 size: 14 residues. Trimming took 1 base from V and 3 from J, leaving 7 bases between them. Looked up from germline, CDR1 is SNHLY and CDR2 is FYNNEI.

This chain links TRBV27 with TRBJ2-5; D unclear. The CDR3 is made up of 13 amino acids. V gave up 5 bases and J gave up 1 base, with 8 bases separating them. Looked up from germline, CDR1 is MNHEY and CDR2 is SMNVEV (reference sequence). The CDR3 loop is CASSLGAQETQYF. Here the CDR3 DNA reads TGTGCCAGCAGTCTGGGTGCCCAAGAGACCCAGTACTTC.

The gene calls are TRBV18 and TRBJ2-7; no reliable D call. Germline CDR1 reads KGHSH; CDR2 reads LQKENI. The ends were cut back, 2 bases at V and 4 bases at J, with 12 bases in the middle. This CDR3 comprises 14 residues. Written as DNA, the CDR3 is TGTGCCAGCTCACCATCGGCCACCCATTACGAGCAGTACTTC. Encoded protein: CASSPSATHYEQYF.

V is TRBV27 and J is TRBJ1-1, with TRBD1 matching 8 bases. The germline CDR1 and CDR2 sequences are MNHEY and SMNVEV (reference sequence). V shed 5 bases, J shed 1 base, and the junction held 9 bases outside the gene matches. This CDR3 has 16 residues. CDR3 DNA: TGTGCCAGCAGTCCGCTACAGGGGACAGGGAACACTGAAGCTTTCTTT. This codes for CASSPLQGTGNTEAFF.

The table lists this clone with a count of one. The V and J genes are TRBV4-3 and TRBJ2-1; D unresolved. The CDR3 has 15 residues. CDR1 and CDR2 (germline): LGHNA, YSLEER. V lost 0 bases, J lost 0 bases, and 6 bases lay in between. CDR3 residues: CASSQDHGSYNEQFF. The CDR3 bases are TGCGCCAGCAGCCAAGATCATGGCTCCTACAATGAGCAGTTCTTC.

V gene TRBV6-5 combines with J gene TRBJ2-7; 9 bases map to TRBD1. J gave up 3 bases and V 6 bases, and 9 bases lay outside the gene matches. CDR1 is MNHEY, CDR2 SVGAGI, per germline. There are 15 residues in the CDR3. Here the CDR3 reads CASRTTGTGFYEQYF. CDR3 sequence (DNA): TGTGCCAGCAGAACCACCGGGACAGGGTTCTACGAGCAGTACTTC.

The rearrangement uses TRBV6-6 and TRBJ1-1; the D gene is possibly TRBD1 (6 bases). The CDR3 sequence is 12 residues long. CDR1 and CDR2 from the germline V gene are MNHNY and SVGAGI (reference sequence). V lost 7 bases to trimming and J lost 8 bases, with 14 bases between them. CDR3: CASTHLTGEAFF. The CDR3, as DNA: TGTGCCAGCACCCACCTGACAGGAGAAGCTTTCTTT.

The chain links TRBV7-2 to TRBJ1-2; the D gene is possibly TRBD1 (6 bases). CDR1 and CDR2 (germline): SGHTA, FQGNSA. V lost 2 bases, J lost 4 bases, and 14 bases lay in between. This CDR3 region has 15 residues. CDR3 in DNA: TGTGCCAGCAGCTTAAACAGGGATCTAGGCTATGGCTACACCTTC. Amino acid sequence: CASSLNRDLGYGYTF.

In its sample, this clone was seen once. The chain combines TRBV4-3 with TRBJ1-1; 7 bases fit TRBD1. The V gene's germline CDR1 is LGHNA and CDR2 YSLEER. The CDR3 consists of 15 residues. Trimming at V came to 2 bases and at J to 8 bases, leaving 11 bases not matched to a gene. CDR3 in DNA: TGCGCCAGCAGCCAACGGGATAGGGGGCGCGAGGAAGCTTTCTTT. Translated: CASSQRDRGREEAFF.

The CDR3 region has the DNA TGTGCCAGCAGCTTAGGATGGACTAGCGGGACTGGCACAGATACGCAGTATTTT. Translating gives CASSLGWTSGTGTDTQYF. The chain has TRBV11-3 and TRBJ2-3, with 12 nucleotides matching TRBD2. The V gene's germline CDR1 is SGHNT and CDR2 YENEEA. The CDR3 loop spans 18 amino acids. Germline trimming cut 1 base from V and 1 base from J; bases unmatched to any gene: 6.

The chain links TRBV5-1 to TRBJ1-1; perhaps TRBD1 as D (6 bases). Germline CDR1 and CDR2: SGHRS and YFSETQ. This CDR3 has 14 amino acids. V lost 4 bases to trimming and J lost 2 bases, with 12 bases between them. CDR3 nucleotide sequence: TGCGCCAGCAGCGGGGGGACACGCAACACTGAAGCTTTCTTT. The encoded protein is CASSGGTRNTEAFF.

The chain carries TRBV10-1 and TRBJ2-7, with TRBD1 identical over 8 bases. V lost 4 bases, J lost 2 bases, and 19 bases stayed unmatched. The CDR3 has 19 amino acids. CDR1 and CDR2 from the germline V gene are WNHNN and SYGVQD (reference sequence). The CDR3 protein is CASSGPTGARGESTYEQYF. DNA for the CDR3: TGCGCCAGCAGTGGCCCGACAGGGGCCCGGGGCGAGAGTACCTACGAGCAGTACTTC.